Below, 19 T cell receptor beta chains from the same sample are listed, as sequenced in a study of blood T cell repertoires in COVID-19. Repertoires were generated with immunoSEQ multiplex PCR, while TCRdb's copy carries only in-frame clones and drops some. The sample includes 380,000 or so clones, 81% seen only once; the top ten take 0.85% to 1.3%. Source material: peripheral blood. The receptors originated from a human donor with acute or convalescent COVID-19. The donor label of this sample is uncertain.

The chain is built from TRBV5-7 and TRBJ1-5, with D hard to call. TRBV5-7 is placed among ORFs of uncertain function. Trimming removed 4 bases at V and 4 bases at J, with 9 bases between. The CDR3 is made up of 13 amino acids. CDR3 DNA: TGTGCCAGCAGCAGAGGTTTGAATCAGCCCCAGCATTTT. As protein: CASSRGLNQPQHF.

This clone has only a few counts. V usage is TRBV10-3 and J usage is TRBJ1-2; 7 bases line up with TRBD1. Unmatched junction bases numbered 7, after V lost 3 bases and J lost 3 bases. The CDR3 contains 15 residues. Germline V lookup: CDR1 ENHRY, CDR2 SYGVKD. CDR3 bases: TGTGCCATCAGTGATTTAGGGGGCGATGACTATGGCTACACCTTC. This gives the protein CAISDLGGDDYGYTF.

This clone was seen only once. The same CDR3 arises from other DNA sequences in this sample as well. The chain combines TRBV18 with TRBJ2-5; a weak D match, TRBD2 (5 bases). The CDR3 sequence is 13 residues long. V lost 6 bases and J 3 bases, leaving 11 bases between the germline ends. The germline V gene has CDR1 KGHSH and CDR2 LQKENI. CDR3 in DNA: TGTGCCAGCTCTCCTGGACTGGAAGAGACCCAGTACTTC. Translated: CASSPGLEETQYF.

V is TRBV18 and J is TRBJ1-1, with a tentative D call TRBD1 (5 bases). Trimming shortened V by 2 bases and J by 2 bases, and 12 bases separated the two germline ends. This CDR3 has 15 amino acids. Germline V gene data show CDR1 as KGHSH and CDR2 as LQKENI. CDR3 in amino acids: CASSPGAELNTEAFF. CDR3 in DNA: TGTGCCAGCTCACCAGGGGCAGAACTTAACACTGAAGCTTTCTTT.

The chain joins TRBV2 to TRBJ2-4; 7 nucleotides match TRBD2. Per the germline V gene, CDR1 is SNHLY and CDR2 is FYNNEI. This CDR3 is built from 16 residues. V lost 6 bases and J lost 4; bases outside the gene matches: 12. In DNA, the CDR3 is TGTGCCAGCAGCGATGGGGATCTAGCGGTGAAAAACATTCAGTACTTC. Translation: CASSDGDLAVKNIQYF. The full variable domain, in which reference TRBV2 and TRBJ2-4 provide the parts outside the CDR3, is EPEVTQTPSHQVTQMGQEVILRCVPISNHLYFYWYRQILGQKVEFLVSFYNNEISEKSEIFDDQFSVERPDGSNFTLKIRSTKLEDSAMYFCASSDGDLAVKNIQYFGAGTRLSVL.

V usage is TRBV10-1 and J usage is TRBJ2-1, with 8 positions matching TRBD2. Germline values: CDR1 WNHNN, CDR2 SYGVQD (reference sequence). The CDR3 contains 14 residues. V was clipped by 4 bases and J by 10 bases; unmatched bases: 9. The CDR3 region is CASSASGRREEQFF. Written as DNA, the CDR3 is TGCGCCAGCAGTGCGAGCGGGAGAAGGGAGGAGCAGTTCTTC.

V and J are TRBV7-2 and TRBJ2-7; 7 positions match TRBD1. The J segment lost 2 bases and the V segment lost 8 bases, leaving 9 bases of the junction unmatched. Germline V CDR1 and CDR2: SGHTA, FQGNSA. This CDR3 is built from 14 residues. The CDR3: CASGPWTGTYEQYF. Written as DNA, the CDR3 is TGTGCCAGCGGACCATGGACAGGAACCTACGAGCAGTACTTC.

This clone was detected only a few times. The chain uses TRBV5-4 and TRBJ1-2; 11 bases fit TRBD1. There are 15 residues in the CDR3. Per the germline V gene, CDR1 is SGHNT and CDR2 is YYREEE (reference sequence). The ends lost 3 bases at V and 8 bases at J; junction bases unmatched: 9. The CDR3 here is CASSSDGQGAGGYTF. The CDR3 bases are TGTGCCAGCAGCTCAGATGGACAGGGGGCTGGCGGCTACACCTTC.

In this sample, this clone turned up a few times. In DNA, the CDR3 is TGTGCCAGCAGCTTATTGATACGGGCTGAAGCTTTCTTT. The encoded protein is CASSLLIRAEAFF. The chain couples TRBV2 to TRBJ1-1; no reliable D call. V lost 6 bases and J lost 6, with 14 bases in between. This CDR3 contains 13 residues. Germline V lookup: CDR1 SNHLY, CDR2 FYNNEI.

A note on this clone: The same CDR3 also results from other DNA sequences found in this sample. The J gene is TRBJ2-3, the V gene TRBV7-9; 13 bases agree with TRBD2. This CDR3 contains 16 residues. V was clipped by 1 base and J by 4 bases; unmatched bases: 2. Germline V gene lookup returns CDR1 SEHNR and CDR2 FQNEAQ (reference sequence). DNA for the CDR3: TGTGCCAGCAGCTTAGGACTAGCGGGAGGTGCAGATACGCAGTATTTT. Its translation: CASSLGLAGGADTQYF.

Only one count was recorded for this clone. The chain is built from TRBV10-1 and TRBJ2-1, with D perhaps TRBD2 (5 bases). Germline V lookup: CDR1 WNHNN, CDR2 SYGVQD (reference sequence). CDR3 length equals 13 residues. The V end was cut by 3 bases, the J end by 12 bases, with 15 bases between. In DNA form, the CDR3 reads TGCGCCAGCAGTGATTCACTAGATGGAGTGCAGTTCTTC. This sequence encodes CASSDSLDGVQFF.

The chain uses TRBV25-1 and TRBJ1-2, with 11 bases matching TRBD1. Germline V lookup: CDR1 MGHDK, CDR2 SYGVNS. The CDR3 sequence is 16 residues long. V dropped 4 bases and J dropped 4; count of bases not matched to a gene: 8. The CDR3 sequence is CASSGWDRGNVYGYTF. The CDR3 DNA reads as TGTGCCAGCAGTGGCTGGGACAGGGGGAATGTCTATGGCTACACCTTC.

V is TRBV5-1 and J is TRBJ1-1; TRBD1 might be the D (5 bases). The V end was cut by 6 bases, the J end by 1 base, with 13 bases between. The CDR3 sequence is 14 residues long. From germline, CDR1 is SGHRS and CDR2 YFSETQ. The CDR3 protein is CASNGGTWNTEAFF. The CDR3 nucleotides read TGCGCCAGCAACGGGGGAACTTGGAACACTGAAGCTTTCTTT.

V is TRBV19 and J is TRBJ1-2; the D gene is possibly TRBD1 (5 bases). V was clipped by 3 bases and J by 2 bases, with 19 bases between them. This CDR3 region has 17 residues. Germline lookup yields CDR1 LNHDA and CDR2 SQIVND (reference sequence). DNA for the CDR3: TGTGCCAGTAGTATTTTAGGATCGGGACTGATGAACTATGGCTACACCTTC. It translates to CASSILGSGLMNYGYTF.

This rearrangement joins TRBV5-8 to TRBJ2-7, with D possibly being TRBD1 (5 bases). Germline lookup yields CDR1 SGHTS and CDR2 YDEGEE. The CDR3 is 13 amino acids. V was clipped by 1 base and J by 4 bases, with 9 bases between them. The CDR3 region has the DNA TGTGCCAGCAGCTTGACAGGACCTTACGAGCAGTACTTC. Translated, it gives CASSLTGPYEQYF.

The chain combines TRBV29-1 with TRBJ1-2; D possibly corresponds to TRBD1 (5 bases). Germline V gene sequence: CDR1 SQVTM, CDR2 ANQGSEA. The V end was cut by 1 base, the J end by 8 bases, with 14 bases between. The CDR3 runs 13 residues. The DNA for the CDR3 is TGCAGCGTTGAAGGCCAGTCCAAGGGGGGCTACACCTTC. Its translation: CSVEGQSKGGYTF.

V usage is TRBV11-1 and J usage is TRBJ1-1, with D uncertain. CDR1 SGHAT and CDR2 FQDESV come from the germline V gene (reference sequence). V was shortened by 1 base and J by 5 bases, with 11 bases between the two germline ends. There are 14 residues in the CDR3. CDR3 nucleotide sequence: TGTGCCAGCAGCTTAGGTGTAGTTGGTACTGAAGCTTTCTTT. Protein product: CASSLGVVGTEAFF.

This clone was observed a few times. J is TRBJ1-1 and V is TRBV2; D may be TRBD1 (5 bases). The germline V gene encodes CDR1 SNHLY and CDR2 FYNNEI. The CDR3 extends over 11 amino acids. Trimming cost V 2 bases and J 10 bases, with 8 bases left between them. The CDR3, as DNA: TGTGCCAGCAGTGAACAGGGCGTAGCTTTCTTT. Translating it yields CASSEQGVAFF.

Written as DNA, the CDR3 is TGTGCCAGCTCACCAGGTGTACAGTCCCCTACCAACACCGGGGAGCTGTTTTTT. It is translated as CASSPGVQSPTNTGELFF. This chain uses TRBV18 with TRBJ2-2; D unresolved. CDR1 KGHSH and CDR2 LQKENI come from the germline V gene. This CDR3 contains 18 residues. The V and J ends lost 2 bases and 2 bases respectively, with 18 bases between them.